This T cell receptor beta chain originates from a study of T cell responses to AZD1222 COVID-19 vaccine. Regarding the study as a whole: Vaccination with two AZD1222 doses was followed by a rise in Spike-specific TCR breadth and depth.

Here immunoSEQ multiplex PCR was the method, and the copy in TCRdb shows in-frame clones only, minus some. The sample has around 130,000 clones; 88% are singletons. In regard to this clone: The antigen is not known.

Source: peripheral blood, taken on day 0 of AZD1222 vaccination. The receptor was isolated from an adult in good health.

The CDR3 sequence is CASSLKVDTEAFF. The CDR3 DNA reads as TGTGCCAGCAGCCTAAAGGTGGACACTGAAGCTTTCTTT. The chain recombines TRBV9 with TRBJ1-1; no reliable D call. This CDR3 is 13 amino acids long. From germline, CDR1 is SGDLS and CDR2 YYNGEE. Trimming shortened V by 4 bases and J by 3 bases, and 10 bases separated the two germline ends.